This TCR beta chain was identified in a study of OX40 agonist ivuxolimab in advanced cancers. Study at large: Dose-escalation patients were diagnosed with hepatocellular carcinoma, melanoma, renal cell cancer or head and neck cancer.

Germline trimming cut 4 bases from V and 1 base from J; bases unmatched to any gene: 5. This CDR3 contains 16 residues. Germline values: CDR1 MNHNS, CDR2 SASEGT. Assay used: immunoSEQ multiplex PCR; TCRdb lists only in-frame clones, some missing. The repertoire holds 95,000 to 100,000 clones, with approximately 84% as singletons. The chain combines TRBV6-1 with TRBJ2-7; TRBD2 agrees at 12 bases. This specimen was CD4+ or CD8+ T cells sorted from blood, taken in a trial of the OX40 agonist ivuxolimab. This TCR derives from an adult with an advanced solid tumor such as melanoma, head and neck, liver or kidney cancer. CDR3 bases: TGTGCCAGCAGTGGGCTAGCGGGAGGGCTTTCCTACGAGCAGTACTTC. Its translation: CASSGLAGGLSYEQYF.